This T cell receptor beta chain originates from a study of neurological immune-mediated disorders. Points from the study as a whole: The absence of shared CDR3 amino acid sequences among expanded clones across subjects suggests private repertoires in all groups.

This clonotype was observed many times. The target antigen is unknown. Trimming cost V 1 base and J 2 bases; bases outside gene matches: 5. The CDR3 runs to 16 residues. Per germline, CDR1 SGHRS and CDR2 YFSETQ. With 10-nucleotide random UMIs included, cDNA was synthesized by 5'RACE. A single record per CDR3 protein comes from TCRdb applying MiXCR to the 5' RACE reads. Among tens of thousands of distinct CDR3 sequences, approximately 4.5% were seen once, and the ten largest hold roughly 6%. V and J are TRBV5-1 and TRBJ2-2; TRBD2 matches at 7 bases. This clonotype was obtained from a woman aged 55 to 70 with multiple sclerosis. Sequenced sample: PBMCs. This CDR3 reads CASSLRSSGNTGELFF. The CDR3 nucleotides read TGCGCCAGCAGCTTGAGGTCTAGCGGCAACACCGGGGAGCTGTTTTTT.